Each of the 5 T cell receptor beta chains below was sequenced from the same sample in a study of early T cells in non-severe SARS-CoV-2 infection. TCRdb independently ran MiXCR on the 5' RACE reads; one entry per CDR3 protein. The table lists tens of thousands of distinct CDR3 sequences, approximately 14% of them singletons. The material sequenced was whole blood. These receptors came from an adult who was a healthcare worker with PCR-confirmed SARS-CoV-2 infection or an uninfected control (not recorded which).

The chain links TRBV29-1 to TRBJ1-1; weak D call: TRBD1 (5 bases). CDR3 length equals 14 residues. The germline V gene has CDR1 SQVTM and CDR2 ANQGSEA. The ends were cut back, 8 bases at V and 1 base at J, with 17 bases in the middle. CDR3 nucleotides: TGCAGCTGGGGGAGGGGCGCCCCGAACACTGAAGCTTTCTTT. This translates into CSWGRGAPNTEAFF.

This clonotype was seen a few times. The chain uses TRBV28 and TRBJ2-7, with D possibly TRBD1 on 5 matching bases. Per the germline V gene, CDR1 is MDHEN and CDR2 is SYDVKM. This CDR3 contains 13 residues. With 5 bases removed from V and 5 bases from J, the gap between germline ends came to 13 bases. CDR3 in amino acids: CASSLRTRDEQYF. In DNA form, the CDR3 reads TGTGCCAGCAGTCTCCGGACAAGGGACGAGCAGTACTTC.

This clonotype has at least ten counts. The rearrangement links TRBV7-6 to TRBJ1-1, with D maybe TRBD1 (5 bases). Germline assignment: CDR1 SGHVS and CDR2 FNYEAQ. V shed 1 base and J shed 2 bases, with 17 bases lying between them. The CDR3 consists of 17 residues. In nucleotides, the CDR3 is TGTGCCAGCAGCTTAGGGCAGGGTCCGAGGGCCAACACTGAAGCTTTCTTT. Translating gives CASSLGQGPRANTEAFF.

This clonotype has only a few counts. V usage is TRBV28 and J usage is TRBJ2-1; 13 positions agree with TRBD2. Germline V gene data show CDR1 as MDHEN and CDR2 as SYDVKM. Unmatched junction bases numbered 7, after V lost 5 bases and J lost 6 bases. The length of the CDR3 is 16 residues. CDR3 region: CASSLWTSGGPNEQFF. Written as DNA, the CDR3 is TGTGCCAGCAGTCTCTGGACTAGCGGGGGCCCCAATGAGCAGTTCTTC.

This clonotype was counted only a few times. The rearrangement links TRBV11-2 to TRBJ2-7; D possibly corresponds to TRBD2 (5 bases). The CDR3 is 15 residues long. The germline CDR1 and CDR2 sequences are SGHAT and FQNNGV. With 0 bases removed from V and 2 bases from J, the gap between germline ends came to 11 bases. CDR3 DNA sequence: TGTGCCAGCAGCTTAGATGGAGGTTTTACCTACGAGCAGTACTTC. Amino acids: CASSLDGGFTYEQYF.